The source of this T cell receptor beta chain is a study of blood T cells in healthy people across ages. Peripheral blood from each donor was collected in a volume of approximately 9.5 milliliters. Researchers report isolating at least 7 million PBMCs per sample. J was trimmed by 7 bases and V by 1 base; bases with no gene match: 9. Looked up from germline, CDR1 is LGHNA and CDR2 is YSLEER. The CDR3 runs 16 residues. For the second PCR, which ran for about 7 to 11 cycles, a sample-barcoded 5' primer and a J-beta primer mix were used. Using its own MiXCR run on the 5' RACE reads, TCRdb lists one record per CDR3 protein. This sample has hundreds of thousands of distinct CDR3 sequences; roughly 32% occur once, and the top ten carry 15%. Regarding the study as a whole: Diversity estimates drawn from one million T cells were deemed underestimates. CMV status of donors was unknown, possibly confounding expanded clonotype changes.

A word on this clonotype: The antigen is not known. This may come from a read error, since a much larger clone is one base off.

This clonotype was sampled from an elderly woman in good health. Sequenced input: blood. The chain combines TRBV4-3 with TRBJ2-1, with 8 bases lining up with TRBD2. The CDR3, as DNA: TGCGCCAGCAGCCAAGGGGGAGCGGGGGCTGGGAATGAGCAGTTCTTC. This encodes CASSQGGAGAGNEQFF.